These 18 T cell receptor beta chains were all obtained from the same sample, sequenced in a study of blood T cells in healthy people across ages. A J-beta primer mix and a sample-barcoded 5' primer were used in a second PCR of roughly 7 to 12 cycles. TCRdb reprocessed the 5' RACE reads via MiXCR and lists one record per CDR3 protein. Of approximately 350,000 distinct CDR3 sequences in the sample, about 52% were seen once. The sample comprised blood. These receptors came from a man in his sixties in good health.

This clonotype was counted once. One base away lies a much larger clone, so this may be a sequencing read error. The rearrangement uses TRBV7-2 and TRBJ2-7, with D possibly matching TRBD2 (6 bases). CDR1 SGHTA and CDR2 FQGNSA come from the germline V gene. CDR3 size: 13 residues. DNA for the CDR3: TGTGTCAGCAGCTCCAGGACCGCGGGGGAGCAGTACTTC. This sequence encodes CVSSSRTAGEQYF.

The chain couples TRBV11-2 to TRBJ2-3; D gene unclear. V was clipped by 8 bases and J by 4 bases, with 10 bases between them. The CDR3 contains 12 residues. CDR1 is SGHAT and CDR2 is FQNNGV in the germline V gene. The CDR3 DNA reads as TGTGCCAGCTCTAGGATCGCAGATACGCAGTATTTT. Its protein product is CASSRIADTQYF.

This clonotype has only a few counts. This chain uses TRBV2 with TRBJ2-1; D may be TRBD1 or TRBD2 (5 bases each). Trimming pared 3 bases from V and 1 base from J, leaving 10 bases between. CDR1 and CDR2 (germline): SNHLY, FYNNEI. The CDR3 extends over 15 amino acids. The CDR3 nucleotides are TGTGCCAGCAGTGAGGGGCTAGCTTCCTACAATGAGCAGTTCTTC. Encoded protein: CASSEGLASYNEQFF. The complete variable domain, with remaining parts taken from reference TRBV2 and TRBJ2-1, reads EPEVTQTPSHQVTQMGQEVILRCVPISNHLYFYWYRQILGQKVEFLVSFYNNEISEKSEIFDDQFSVERPDGSNFTLKIRSTKLEDSAMYFCASSEGLASYNEQFFGPGTRLTVL.

The rearrangement links TRBV5-1 to TRBJ1-1; 10 bases are shared with TRBD1. Losses at the gene ends were 0 bases for V and 1 base for J; bases not matched to a gene: 0. Germline V gene data show CDR1 as SGHRS and CDR2 as YFSETQ. This CDR3 has 15 amino acids. CDR3 in amino acids: CASSLGTGGNTEAFF. CDR3 bases: TGCGCCAGCAGCTTGGGGACAGGGGGGAACACTGAAGCTTTCTTT.

The chain combines TRBV12-3 or TRBV12-4 with TRBJ1-1, with D unresolved. CDR3 size: 14 residues. The V gene lost 3 bases and the J gene lost 1 base, with 9 bases spanning the gap. The CDR3 here is CASSFGSENTEAFF. Written as DNA, the CDR3 is TGTGCCAGCAGTTTTGGGTCAGAGAACACTGAAGCTTTCTTT.

J is TRBJ1-2 and V is TRBV6-6; perhaps TRBD1 as D (5 bases). Trimming stripped 5 bases from V and 4 bases from J, with 11 bases between. CDR3 size: 13 residues. Germline V gene data show CDR1 as MNHNY and CDR2 as SVGAGI (reference sequence). The CDR3 nucleotides read TGTGCCAGCAGTGGGACCCAGGGCTATGGCTACACCTTC. This translates into CASSGTQGYGYTF.

This clonotype came up once. This chain connects TRBV6-2 or TRBV6-3 to TRBJ2-2, with TRBD1 matching over 8 bases. Germline CDR1 reads MNHEY; CDR2 reads SVGEGT. Germline trimming cut 6 bases from V and 0 bases from J; bases unmatched to any gene: 3. This CDR3 contains 15 residues. The CDR3 reads CASRTQGANTGELFF. DNA for the CDR3: TGTGCCAGCAGAACACAGGGGGCGAACACCGGGGAGCTGTTTTTT.

A few counts support this clonotype. The chain couples TRBV6-5 to TRBJ2-1, with D tentatively TRBD2 (6 bases). CDR3 length equals 14 residues. V lost 2 bases, J lost 5 bases, and 10 bases lay in between. CDR1 and CDR2 (germline): MNHEY, SVGAGI. The CDR3 coding sequence is TGTGCCAGCAGTTACGGGGAGGTACACAATGAGCAGTTCTTC. This codes for CASSYGEVHNEQFF.

Only one count was recorded for this clonotype. The chain uses TRBV12-3 or TRBV12-4 and TRBJ1-2; 9 nucleotides match TRBD1. V shed 5 bases, J shed 6 bases, and the junction held 10 bases outside the gene matches. This CDR3 region has 15 residues. CDR3 loop: CASSPVGDRAHGYTF. In nucleotides, the CDR3 is TGTGCCAGCAGTCCAGTTGGGGACAGGGCCCATGGCTACACCTTC.

V gene TRBV6-5 combines with J gene TRBJ1-5; D not certain. CDR3 length: 15 amino acids. Trimming shortened V by 0 bases and J by 0 bases, and 6 bases separated the two germline ends. The germline V gene has CDR1 MNHEY and CDR2 SVGAGI. CDR3 amino acids: CASSYSPSSNQPQHF. The CDR3 DNA sequence: TGTGCCAGCAGTTACTCTCCGAGTAGCAATCAGCCCCAGCATTTT.

The chain recombines TRBV20-1 with TRBJ2-5; D is ambiguous. CDR1 and CDR2 from the germline V gene are DFQATT and SNEGSKA (reference sequence). Trimming took off 3 bases at V and 5 bases at J, with 16 bases between the two ends. The CDR3 has 14 residues. CDR3 DNA sequence: TGCAGTGCTAGGATTGGGCTCAGCCGGGAGACCCAGTACTTC. Translating it yields CSARIGLSRETQYF.

This clonotype was counted at least ten times. V and J are TRBV5-1 and TRBJ1-2; D not certain. V lost 0 bases, J lost 7 bases, and 13 bases lay in between. This CDR3 spans 14 amino acids. CDR1 and CDR2 (germline): SGHRS, YFSETQ. The CDR3 sequence: CASSLGTEGRGYTF. The CDR3 region has the DNA TGCGCCAGCAGCTTGGGGACCGAGGGTCGTGGCTACACCTTC.

This clonotype occurred a few times. J is TRBJ2-5 and V is TRBV12-3 or TRBV12-4, with D perhaps assigned TRBD1 or TRBD2 (6 bases each). V lost 3 bases, J lost 4 bases, and 15 bases lay in between. This CDR3 region has 15 residues. The CDR3, as DNA: TGTGCCAGCAGTTTCCGGGGGCGAAGGGGAGAGACCCAGTACTTC. It codes for CASSFRGRRGETQYF.

The gene calls are TRBV20-1 and TRBJ2-1; 8 bases are shared with TRBD2. CDR3 length: 16 residues. The germline gives CDR1 DFQATT, CDR2 SNEGSKA (reference sequence). V shed 4 bases, J shed 3 bases, and the junction held 11 bases outside the gene matches. CDR3 loop: CSATLAAGGNYNEQFF. Here the CDR3 DNA reads TGCAGTGCTACCCTAGCGGCGGGGGGAAACTACAATGAGCAGTTCTTC.

The J gene is TRBJ2-5, the V gene TRBV2, with 8 bases that match TRBD2. Trimming removed 6 bases from V and 6 bases from J; junction bases left unmatched: 12. CDR1 and CDR2 from the germline V gene are SNHLY and FYNNEI. The CDR3 totals 15 residues. The DNA of the CDR3 is TGTGCCAGCAGCGCGGGGGGCCGAGATGGGAAGACCCAGTACTTC. Translation gives CASSAGGRDGKTQYF.

The chain links TRBV10-3 to TRBJ2-3; 8 positions match TRBD2. The CDR3 consists of 15 residues. CDR1 and CDR2 (germline): ENHRY, SYGVKD. The V gene end was trimmed by 4 bases and the J gene end by 6 bases; junction bases not matched to a gene: 9. This CDR3 is CAISGGLGGADTQYF. The CDR3 coding sequence is TGTGCCATCAGTGGGGGACTAGGAGGTGCTGATACGCAGTATTTT.

V gene TRBV11-3 combines with J gene TRBJ2-3; TRBD2 agrees at 7 bases. Germline lookup yields CDR1 SGHNT and CDR2 YENEEA. The CDR3 covers 17 residues. V shed 1 base, J shed 5 bases, and the junction held 12 bases outside the gene matches. As DNA, the CDR3 is TGTGCCAGCAGCTTAGGGAACTCGGCGGGGGAGGTAGATACGCAGTATTTT. It encodes CASSLGNSAGEVDTQYF.

V usage is TRBV14 and J usage is TRBJ2-1, with 14 bases aligning to TRBD2. CDR3 length: 15 amino acids. Germline V gives CDR1 SGHDN, CDR2 FVKESK. Trimming cost V 4 bases and J 8 bases; bases outside gene matches: 4. As DNA, the CDR3 is TGTGCCAGCAGCCCGACTAGCGGGAGGGCGCATGAGCAGTTCTTC. Its protein product is CASSPTSGRAHEQFF.